The text below deals with one T cell receptor (beta chain). This record belongs to a study of blood T cell repertoires in COVID-19. At the level of the study: Whether acute or convalescent, the COVID-19 samples came from the United States, Italy and Spain. Sources were T cells, B-cell-depleted T cells, or PBMCs; the material itself was cDNA or gDNA.

Seattle patients were enrolled during active infection and followed longitudinally. Methods used by the authors: Reference gene primers were amplified, and this amplification served to estimate nucleated cell counts. Produced via immunoSEQ multiplex PCR; TCRdb's table is partial and in-frame only. V, J and clone size are taken as reported in that table, and D and trimming were inferred from the DNA itself. The sample carries 250,000 to 300,000 clones, 90% to 95% recorded once. This CDR3 has 19 residues. Germline values: CDR1 MDHEN, CDR2 SYDVKM. Trimming removed 3 bases from V and 0 bases from J, with 22 bases in between.

Sequenced sample: peripheral blood. The chain couples TRBV28 to TRBJ2-3; perhaps TRBD2 as D (7 bases). This sequence was found in a woman aged 25 to 39 with COVID-19, enrolled during active disease. Written as DNA, the CDR3 is TGTGCCAGCAGTTTTTCTGTTGGGGGGGACATATTTAGCACAGATACGCAGTATTTT. Encoded protein: CASSFSVGGDIFSTDTQYF.